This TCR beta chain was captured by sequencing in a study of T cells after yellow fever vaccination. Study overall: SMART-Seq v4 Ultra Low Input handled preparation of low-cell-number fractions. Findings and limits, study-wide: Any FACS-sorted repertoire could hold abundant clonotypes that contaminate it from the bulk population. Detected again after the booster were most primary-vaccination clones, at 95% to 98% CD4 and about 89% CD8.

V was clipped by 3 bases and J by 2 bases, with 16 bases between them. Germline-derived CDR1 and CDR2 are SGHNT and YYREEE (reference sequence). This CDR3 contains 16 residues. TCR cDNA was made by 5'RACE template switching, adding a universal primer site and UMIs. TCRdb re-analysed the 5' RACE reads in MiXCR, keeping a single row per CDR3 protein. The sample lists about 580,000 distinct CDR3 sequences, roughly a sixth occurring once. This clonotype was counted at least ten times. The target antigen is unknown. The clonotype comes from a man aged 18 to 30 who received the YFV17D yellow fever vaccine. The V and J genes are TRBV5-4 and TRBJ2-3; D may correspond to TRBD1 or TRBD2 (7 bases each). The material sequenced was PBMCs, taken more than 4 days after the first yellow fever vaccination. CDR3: CASSSQGGDYTDTQYF. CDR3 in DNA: TGTGCCAGCAGCTCCCAGGGGGGGGACTACACAGATACGCAGTATTTT.